This T cell receptor beta chain was recorded in a study of T cell responses to AZD1222 COVID-19 vaccine. General study results and limits: Regions 160-218 and 743-854 dominated among vaccine-associated CD4 TCRs spanning spike.

The table came from immunoSEQ multiplex PCR; TCRdb's copy has only in-frame clones and leaves some out. The profile shows 94,000 or so clones, about nine tenths of them singletons. Trimming left V 6 bases short and J 6 bases short, with 18 bases between. The germline gives CDR1 SGHKS, CDR2 YYEKEE (reference sequence). The CDR3 covers 14 residues. Turning to this clone: What it binds is unknown.

This receptor was taken from an adult in good health. The chain carries TRBV5-5 and TRBJ1-2; maybe TRBD1 (5 bases). The specimen comprised peripheral blood, sampled on day 0 of AZD1222 vaccination. CDR3 sequence: CASTRGGVLHGYTF. For the CDR3, the DNA is TGTGCCAGCACTCGCGGGGGGGTCCTTCATGGCTACACCTTC.